The present T cell receptor (beta chain) was sequenced within a study of T cells in Graves' hyperthyroidism and ophthalmopathy. Concerning this clonotype itself: What it binds is not known. The junction shows a germline mismatch at one end, possibly a read error.

This CDR3 contains 12 residues. Amplified TCR beta CDR3 regions derived from RNA transcripts. The TCR CDR3 first-round RT-PCR relied on the HTBI primer set. A single record per CDR3 protein comes from TCRdb applying MiXCR to the multiplex PCR reads. The profile shows 560,000 or so distinct CDR3 sequences, under 60% of them singletons. The study, taken as a whole, reports: The model anticipated ophthalmopathy a median about 7 months pre-onset. Blood also carried most thyroid clonotypes expanded above 0.001.

Graves' hyperthyroidism without ophthalmopathy progression within 18 months was termed stable. Patients were aged 18 to 65, had disease duration under 2 months, and had newly diagnosed hyperthyroidism. The sequenced sample consisted of peripheral blood or thyroid tissue (not recorded which). The chain joins TRBV12-3 or TRBV12-4 to TRBJ1-1; D may be TRBD1 (6 bases). The receptor was isolated from a woman under 30 with Graves' hyperthyroidism. CDR3 residues: CAGSSHRAEAFF. For the CDR3, the DNA is TGTGCCGGCAGTTCCCACAGGGCTGAAGCTTTCTTT.